The 3 T cell receptor beta chains listed next were all sequenced from one sample in a study of human T cells and chemical hapten exposure. Specified time point: patch test 1, 2 weeks after DPC sensitization. The treatment was: therapeutic diphenylcyclopropenone sensitization with weekly scalp DPC. TCRdb recomputed calls from the RACE reads with MiXCR, one row per CDR3 protein. The sample holds around 380,000 distinct CDR3 sequences; approximately 5% are singletons and the top ten take 2% to 2.5%. The specimen comprised whole blood, sampled in connection with sensitization to the hapten diphenylcyclopropenone (DPC). These receptors were obtained from a woman aged 45-65 years with alopecia areata. Some clones in this sample may be carry-over from other donors' samples.

About this clonotype itself: Possible read error: a much larger clone is one base away. The J gene is TRBJ2-2, the V gene TRBV29-1; D may be TRBD1 (6 bases). This CDR3 is built from 14 residues. Trimming took off 7 bases at V and 0 bases at J, with 12 bases between the two ends. Germline lookup yields CDR1 SQVTM and CDR2 ANQGSEA. CDR3 DNA sequence: TGCAGCGCCGATGGACAGTCGAACACCGGGGAGCTGTTTTTT. Protein sequence: CSADGQSNTGELFF.

In this sample, this clonotype turned up a few times. V usage is TRBV12-3 or TRBV12-4 and J usage is TRBJ1-6, with a weak D call TRBD1 (5 bases). The CDR3 runs to 15 residues. Trimming cost V 7 bases and J 2 bases, with 12 bases left between them. The CDR3 region is CASTMGGAYNSPLHF. The CDR3 DNA reads as TGTGCCAGCACCATGGGGGGTGCCTATAATTCACCCCTCCACTTT.

This clonotype was counted many times. V and J are TRBV5-1 and TRBJ2-6; D might be TRBD1 (5 bases). V shed 0 bases and J shed 2 bases, with 12 bases lying between them. Germline-derived CDR1 and CDR2 are SGHRS and YFSETQ. This CDR3 region has 17 residues. The CDR3 sequence is CASSLVQGRAGANVLTF. CDR3 in DNA: TGCGCCAGCAGCTTGGTTCAGGGAAGGGCTGGGGCCAACGTCCTGACTTTC. Looking up the rest from reference TRBV5-1 and TRBJ2-6 gives the full variable domain: KAGVTQTPRYLIKTRGQQVTLSCSPISGHRSVSWYQQTPGQGLQFLFEYFSETQRNKGNFPGRFSGRQFSNSRSEMNVSTLELGDSALYLCASSLVQGRAGANVLTFGAGSRLTVL.